These T cell receptor beta chains were read from a single sample in a study of OX40 agonist ivuxolimab in advanced cancers. The protocol was immunoSEQ multiplex PCR, while the TCRdb copy is restricted to in-frame clones and leaves out a portion. The top ten hold approximately 0.51% of the sample, which has some 72,000 clones, less than 85% seen once. Sequenced material: CD4+ or CD8+ T cells sorted from blood, taken in a trial of the OX40 agonist ivuxolimab. These receptors came from an adult with an advanced solid tumor such as melanoma, head and neck, liver or kidney cancer. Both conserved end residues are part of each CDR3. The D gene is left open where the match is weak. Size values are once, few and many counts, or a class for expanded clones, and some rows have none.

TRBJ1-6 TRBV7-6 TRBD1 . TGTGCCAGCAGTCCCTCCCCCCCGGGACAGGGATTCCCTCCCCGTAATTCACCCCTCCACTTT CASSPSPPGQGFPPRNSPLHF
TRBJ2-1 TRBV6-5 . . TGTGCCACCCTGGACGCCGGCGGTGAGCAGTTCTTC CATLDAGGEQFF
TRBJ1-2 TRBV5-4 TRBD1 . TGTGCCAGCAGCCCGGGACAGGAAATTGGCTACACCTTC CASSPGQEIGYTF
TRBJ2-1 TRBV7-2 TRBD2 . TGTGCCAGCAGCTTTAGGGCTAGCGGAGGGAGATACAATGAGCAGTTCTTC CASSFRASGGRYNEQFF
TRBJ1-1 TRBV4-1 . . TGCGCCAGCAGTCTAGGGCAGGGGAACACTGAAGCTTTCTTT CASSLGQGNTEAFF
TRBJ2-7 TRBV6-1 . . TGTGCCAGCAGTGACACCCACATAGAGCAGTACTTC CASSDTHIEQYF
TRBJ2-2 TRBV6-5 TRBD1 . TGTGCCAGCAGTTACTCGGGACAGGGCTTAACCGGGGAGCTGTTTTTT CASSYSGQGLTGELFF
TRBJ2-7 TRBV4-3 TRBD1 . TGCGCCAGCAGCCCCCGATCCGGGACAGCCTACGAGCAGTACTTC CASSPRSGTAYEQYF
TRBJ2-7 TRBV9 TRBD2 . TGTGCCAGCAGCGTGGCTCCTTATCCGGGACTAGCGGGAGGACGCCAGGGAGAGCAGTACTTC CASSVAPYPGLAGGRQGEQYF
TRBJ1-4 TRBV14 . . TGTGCCAGCAGCCAAGACCAGGGGATGCGGGAAAAACTGTTTTTT CASSQDQGMREKLFF
TRBJ2-2 TRBV11-2 TRBD2 . TGTGCCAGCAGCGAAAACTTCCGGGGGGCCGGGGAGCTGTTTTTT CASSENFRGAGELFF
TRBJ2-1 TRBV5-1 TRBD2 . TGCGCCAGCAAAAGGTCAGCGGGGGGCCTCTACAATGAGCAGTTCTTC CASKRSAGGLYNEQFF
TRBJ1-3 TRBV5-1 . . TGCGCCAGCAGCTTGGACACTGGCTCTGGAAACACCATATATTTT CASSLDTGSGNTIYF
TRBJ2-7 TRBV5-1 . few TGCGCCAGCAGACCTCCAGGGTCTGACGAGCAGTACTTC CASRPPGSDEQYF
TRBJ2-3 TRBV7-3 TRBD2 . TGTGCCAGCAGCCCGGCGGGGGTGATGACGCAGTATTTT CASSPAGVMTQYF